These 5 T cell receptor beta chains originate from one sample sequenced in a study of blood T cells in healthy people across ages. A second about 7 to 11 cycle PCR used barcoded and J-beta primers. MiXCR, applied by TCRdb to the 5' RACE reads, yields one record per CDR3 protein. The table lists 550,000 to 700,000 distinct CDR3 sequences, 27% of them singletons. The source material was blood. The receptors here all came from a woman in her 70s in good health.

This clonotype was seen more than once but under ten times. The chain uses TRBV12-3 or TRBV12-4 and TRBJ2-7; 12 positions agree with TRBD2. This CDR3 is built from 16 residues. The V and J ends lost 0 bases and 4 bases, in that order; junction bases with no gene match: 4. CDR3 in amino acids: CASSLASTSGGYEQYF. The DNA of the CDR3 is TGTGCCAGCAGTTTAGCGTCGACTAGCGGGGGTTACGAGCAGTACTTC.

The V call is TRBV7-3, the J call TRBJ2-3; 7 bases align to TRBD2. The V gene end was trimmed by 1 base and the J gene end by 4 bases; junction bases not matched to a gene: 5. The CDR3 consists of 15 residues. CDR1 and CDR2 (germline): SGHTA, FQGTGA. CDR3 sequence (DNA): TGTGCCAGCAGCTTAAATTCGGGAGGAGCAGATACGCAGTATTTT. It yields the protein CASSLNSGGADTQYF.

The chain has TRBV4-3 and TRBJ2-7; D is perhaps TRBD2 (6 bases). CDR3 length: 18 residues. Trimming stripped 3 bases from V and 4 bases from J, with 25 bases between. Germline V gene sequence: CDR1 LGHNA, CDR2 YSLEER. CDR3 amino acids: CASSQRATGDSPIYEQYF. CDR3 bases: TGCGCCAGCAGCCAGAGGGCTACGGGAGACAGTCCAATTTACGAGCAGTACTTC.

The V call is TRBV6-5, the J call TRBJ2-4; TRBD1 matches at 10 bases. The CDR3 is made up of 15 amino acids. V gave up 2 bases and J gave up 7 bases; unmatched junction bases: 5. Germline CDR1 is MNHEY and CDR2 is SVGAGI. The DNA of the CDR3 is TGTGCCAGCAGTTACATCAGGACAGGGGGGAACATTCAGTACTTC. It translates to CASSYIRTGGNIQYF.

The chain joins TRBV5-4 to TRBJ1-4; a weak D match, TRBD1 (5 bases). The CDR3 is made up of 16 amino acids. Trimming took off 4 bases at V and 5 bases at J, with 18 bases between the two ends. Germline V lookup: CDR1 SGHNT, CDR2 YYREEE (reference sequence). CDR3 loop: CASSPLAGTQNEKLFF. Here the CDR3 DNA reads TGTGCCAGCAGCCCATTGGCCGGGACTCAAAATGAAAAACTGTTTTTT.